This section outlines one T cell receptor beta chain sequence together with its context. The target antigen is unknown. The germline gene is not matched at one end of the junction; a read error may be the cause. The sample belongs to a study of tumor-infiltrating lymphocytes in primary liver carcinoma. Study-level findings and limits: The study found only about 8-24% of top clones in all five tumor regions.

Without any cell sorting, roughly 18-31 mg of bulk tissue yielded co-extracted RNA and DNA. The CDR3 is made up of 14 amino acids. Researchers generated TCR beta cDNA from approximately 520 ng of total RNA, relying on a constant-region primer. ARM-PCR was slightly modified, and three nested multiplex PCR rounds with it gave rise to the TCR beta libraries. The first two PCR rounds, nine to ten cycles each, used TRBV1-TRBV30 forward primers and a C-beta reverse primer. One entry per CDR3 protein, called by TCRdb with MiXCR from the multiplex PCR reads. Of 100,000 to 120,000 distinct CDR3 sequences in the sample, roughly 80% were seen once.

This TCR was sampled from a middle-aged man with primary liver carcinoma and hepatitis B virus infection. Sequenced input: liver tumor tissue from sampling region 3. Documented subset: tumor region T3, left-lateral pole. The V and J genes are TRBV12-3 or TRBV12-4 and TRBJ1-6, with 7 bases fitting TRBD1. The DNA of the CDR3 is TGTGCCAGCAACTCCGGGACAGAGGATTCACCACTCCACTTT. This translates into CASNSGTEDSPLHF.